This T cell receptor beta chain was found in a study of naive and memory T cell subsets. A note on this clonotype: Its antigen is undetermined.

The CDR3 loop spans 14 amino acids. V lost 1 base, J lost 7 bases, and 14 bases lay in between. Per germline, CDR1 DFQATT and CDR2 SNEGSKA (reference sequence). Overall study findings and caveats: Diversity fell and Gini index rose from naive through CM, EM, EMRA. Possibly reflecting memory cells re-expressing CD45RA, a few larger clonotypes occurred in naive repertoires, especially CD8.

An equimolar mix of two oligonucleotides served as the beta constant-region primer for TRBC1 and TRBC2. The ligated cDNA underwent four PCR rounds using SP2 and nested alpha and beta constant-region primers. TCRdb reprocessed the UMI-ligation and nested PCR reads with MiXCR, giving one entry per CDR3 protein. This table holds roughly 83,000 distinct CDR3 sequences, around 10% found once. Separate alpha and beta amplification began at the second PCR step. Sequenced input: naive CD4+ T cells from blood. The TCR originated in a human donor in good health. The rearrangement joins TRBV20-1 to TRBJ2-1; no reliable D call. The DNA for the CDR3 is TGCAGTGCTAGAGGGGCCCGAAGATCGAATGAGCAGTTCTTC. This encodes CSARGARRSNEQFF.